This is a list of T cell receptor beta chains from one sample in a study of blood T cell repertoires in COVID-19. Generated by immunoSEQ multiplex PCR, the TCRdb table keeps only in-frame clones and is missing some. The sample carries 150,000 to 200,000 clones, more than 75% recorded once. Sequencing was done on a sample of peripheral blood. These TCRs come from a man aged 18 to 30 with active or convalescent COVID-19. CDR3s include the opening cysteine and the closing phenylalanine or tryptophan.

CATSGLGTGFSDTQYF TRBJ2-3 TRBV24-1
CASSYTDTQYF TRBJ2-3 TRBV12-3/TRBV12-4
CSASEVVAHEQYF TRBJ2-7 TRBV20-1
CASSLNSGSYEQYF TRBJ2-7 TRBV7-2
CASSPSGGAKTDTQYF TRBJ2-3 TRBV19
CASSRRGGRTDTQYF TRBJ2-3 TRBV3-1/TRBV3-2
CASSLVGGWVGNIQYF TRBJ2-4 TRBV7-2
CSVGSDNEQFF TRBJ2-1 TRBV29-1
CASSPPDTGNTIYF TRBJ1-3 TRBV18
CASSLNHQQGAGTEAFF TRBJ1-1 TRBV18
CASSAGILYNSPLHF TRBJ1-6 TRBV27
CASKATGIHNSPLHF TRBJ1-6 TRBV3-1/TRBV3-2
CAWSVGAGGHTDTQYF TRBJ2-3 TRBV30